This record covers a single T cell receptor (beta chain). Original processing methods: Nucleated cell counts were estimated from reference gene primer amplification. TCRdb's copy holds only in-frame clones and misses some; the assay was immunoSEQ multiplex PCR. For V, J and clone size, that table is used; D and trimming come from the DNA. This repertoire shows around 160,000 clones, roughly 84% found once; its top ten account for around 35%. This record comes from a study of blood T cell repertoires in COVID-19. Turning to the study itself: Acute-phase and convalescent COVID-19 samples originated in the United States, Italy and Spain. PBMCs, B-cell-depleted T cells, or T cells were the source of the cDNA or gDNA that made up the material.

The TCR originated in a human donor in a cohort sampled during active COVID-19. Sample: peripheral blood.

The CDR3 reads CASTGPGAPPGTQYF. The CDR3 nucleotides are TGTGCCAGCACTGGCCCTGGGGCCCCACCCGGGACCCAGTACTTC. This sequence joins TRBV6-5 and TRBJ2-5; a weak D match, TRBD1 (5 bases). There are 15 residues in the CDR3. Per germline, CDR1 MNHEY and CDR2 SVGAGI. V was cut by 7 bases and J by 7 bases, with 22 bases left in between.